The sequence of this TCR beta chain was determined in a study of cytomegalovirus exposure and HLA in healthy donors. The PCR employed 60 Vbeta primers together with 13 Jbeta primers. Repertoires were generated with immunoSEQ multiplex PCR, while TCRdb's copy carries only in-frame clones and drops some. In the table there are roughly 170,000 clones, about 72% of which are singletons. At sampling all donors were nominally healthy, likely with unrecorded immune exposures. The junction had 5 bases not matched to a gene; V was cut back by 6 bases and J by 6 bases. The germline V gene encodes CDR1 ENHRY and CDR2 SYGVKD. This CDR3 has 13 residues. Worth noting for this clone: Its antigen is still unknown.

Study results and limitations: HLA alleles were associated with 15,000 to 20,000 TCR beta sequences in a later analysis at 0.05 false discovery rate.

V is TRBV10-3 and J is TRBJ1-2; the match to TRBD1 covers 9 bases. The sample comprised PBMCs. The TCR was taken from a girl between 5 and 17 years old in good health and CMV-seronegative. CDR3 nucleotides: TGTGCCATCAGGGGACAGGGTGTCGATGGCTACACCTTC. This codes for CAIRGQGVDGYTF.